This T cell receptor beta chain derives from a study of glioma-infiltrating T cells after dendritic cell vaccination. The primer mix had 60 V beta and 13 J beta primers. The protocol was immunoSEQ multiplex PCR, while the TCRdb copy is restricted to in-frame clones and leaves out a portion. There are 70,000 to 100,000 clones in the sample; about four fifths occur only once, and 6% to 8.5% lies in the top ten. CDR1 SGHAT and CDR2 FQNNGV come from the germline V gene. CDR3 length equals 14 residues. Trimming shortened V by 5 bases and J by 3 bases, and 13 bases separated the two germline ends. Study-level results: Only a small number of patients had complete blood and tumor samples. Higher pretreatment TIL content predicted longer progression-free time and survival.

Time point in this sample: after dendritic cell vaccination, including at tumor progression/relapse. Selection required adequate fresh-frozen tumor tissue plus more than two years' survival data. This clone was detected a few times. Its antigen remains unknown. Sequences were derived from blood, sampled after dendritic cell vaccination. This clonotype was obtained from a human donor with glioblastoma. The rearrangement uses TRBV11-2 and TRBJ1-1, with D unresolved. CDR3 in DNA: TGTGCCAGCAGCGTTCTCAATCGGGACACTGAAGCTTTCTTT. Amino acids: CASSVLNRDTEAFF.